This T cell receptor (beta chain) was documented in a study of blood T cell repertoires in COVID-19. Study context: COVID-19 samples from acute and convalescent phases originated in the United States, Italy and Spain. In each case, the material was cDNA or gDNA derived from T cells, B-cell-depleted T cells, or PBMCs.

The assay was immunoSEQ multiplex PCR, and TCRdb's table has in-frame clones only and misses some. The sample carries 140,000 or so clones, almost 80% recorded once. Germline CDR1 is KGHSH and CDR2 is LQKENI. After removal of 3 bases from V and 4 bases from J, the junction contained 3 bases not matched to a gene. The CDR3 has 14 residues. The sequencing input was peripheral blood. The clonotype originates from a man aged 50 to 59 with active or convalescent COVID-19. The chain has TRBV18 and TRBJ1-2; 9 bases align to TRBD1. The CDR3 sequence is CASSPGTGIYGYTF. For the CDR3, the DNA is TGTGCCAGCTCACCCGGGACAGGGATCTATGGCTACACCTTC.